One T cell receptor beta chain is described in this entry. Antigen: not known. The data belong to a study of T-cell memory formation after mild COVID-19. Overall study context: Largely donor-specific sequence clusters came from a couple of donors. The study's findings and limits: Pre-infection memory contained some responding clones, which suggested that cross-reactive memory had joined. The main location of contracting CD4+ clones was CM and EM, and that of contracting CD8+ clones was EMRA. Among clones contracting day 15 to 85, CD4/CD8 was balanced, whereas later expanders leaned CD4+.

Trimming took 1 base from V and 6 from J, leaving 10 bases between them. This CDR3 region has 13 residues. Germline assignment: CDR1 SGHVS and CDR2 FNYEAQ. TCRdb used MiXCR to reprocess the 5' RACE reads, holding one entry per CDR3 protein. Of 150,000 to 200,000 distinct CDR3 sequences listed, about 28% are singletons. The TCR sequence derives from an adult woman who had mild COVID-19 (a few samples of this study predate the infection). Cell type and time point are not known. Material for sequencing was PBMCs or a T cell subset sorted from them (not recorded which). The J gene is TRBJ2-7, the V gene TRBV7-6; D gene unclear. The chain's CDR3 is CASSLGPPAEQYF. The CDR3 DNA is TGTGCCAGCAGCTTAGGACCCCCCGCCGAGCAGTACTTC.